These 14 T cell receptor beta chains were sequenced from one sample in a study of cytomegalovirus exposure and HLA in healthy donors. It was with 60 Vbeta and 13 Jbeta primers that the PCR ran. Libraries were prepared by immunoSEQ multiplex PCR; TCRdb keeps only in-frame clonotypes and omits some of them. The table shows 150,000 to 250,000 clones, with about 79% occurring only once. The sequencing sample was made of PBMCs. The receptors shown here come from a boy aged 2 to 9 in good health and CMV-seronegative.

The rearrangement links TRBV9 to TRBJ2-3; 7 bases map to TRBD1. The trim removed 3 bases at V and 2 bases at J, leaving 6 bases unmatched. The CDR3 has 15 amino acids. Germline V lookup: CDR1 SGDLS, CDR2 YYNGEE. CDR3 DNA: TGTGCCAGCAGCGGAGGGACAGTCCACACAGATACGCAGTATTTT. It specifies CASSGGTVHTDTQYF.

In this sample, this clone turned up once. The chain joins TRBV5-4 to TRBJ2-1; TRBD2 matches 10 bases. J gave up 5 bases and V 2 bases, and 4 bases lay outside the gene matches. The CDR3 length is 15 residues. Germline-derived CDR1 and CDR2 are SGHNT and YYREEE (reference sequence). This chain's CDR3 is CASSFSLAGDNEQFF. The CDR3 DNA reads as TGTGCCAGCAGCTTTAGTCTAGCGGGGGACAATGAGCAGTTCTTC. The variable domain in full, with the rest retrieved from reference TRBV5-4 and TRBJ2-1, is ETGVTQSPTHLIKTRGQQVTLRCSSQSGHNTVSWYQQALGQGPQFIFQYYREEENGRGNFPPRFSGLQFPNYSSELNVNALELDDSALYLCASSFSLAGDNEQFFGPGTRLTVL.

The V call is TRBV2, the J call TRBJ2-5; D might be TRBD2 (6 bases). Trimming removed 8 bases at V and 5 bases at J, with 15 bases between. This CDR3 has 13 amino acids. Germline V CDR1 and CDR2: SNHLY, FYNNEI. The CDR3: CASLRGNGETQYF. Written as DNA, the CDR3 is TGTGCCAGCCTCCGGGGGAATGGGGAGACCCAGTACTTC.

The V call is TRBV6-5, the J call TRBJ2-7; 7 bases align to TRBD2. The CDR3 sequence is 14 residues long. V trimming: 6 bases; J trimming: 0 bases; junction bases outside the gene matches: 5. CDR1 is MNHEY and CDR2 is SVGAGI in the germline V gene. The CDR3 loop is CASSSSGISYEQYF. In nucleotides, the CDR3 is TGTGCCAGCAGCTCAAGCGGGATCTCCTACGAGCAGTACTTC.

The chain combines TRBV2 with TRBJ2-7, with 9 bases lining up with TRBD1. V shed 7 bases, J shed 5 bases, and the junction held 9 bases outside the gene matches. Per germline, CDR1 SNHLY and CDR2 FYNNEI. The CDR3 covers 14 residues. The CDR3 spells CASTRDRVNDEQYF. The CDR3 coding sequence is TGTGCCAGCACCCGGGACAGGGTCAACGACGAGCAGTACTTC.

This rearrangement joins TRBV5-1 to TRBJ2-3; the D gene is possibly TRBD2 (5 bases). This CDR3 is built from 14 residues. The germline CDR1 and CDR2 sequences are SGHRS and YFSETQ. The V gene lost 4 bases and the J gene lost 0 bases, with 9 bases spanning the gap. CDR3 DNA sequence: TGCGCCAGCAGCATTGGACTTAGCACAGATACGCAGTATTTT. Translating it yields CASSIGLSTDTQYF. The whole variable domain, filled in from reference TRBV5-1 and TRBJ2-3, reads KAGVTQTPRYLIKTRGQQVTLSCSPISGHRSVSWYQQTPGQGLQFLFEYFSETQRNKGNFPGRFSGRQFSNSRSEMNVSTLELGDSALYLCASSIGLSTDTQYFGPGTRLTVL.

V is TRBV5-6 and J is TRBJ2-1; 10 bases are shared with TRBD2. Germline V gene sequence: CDR1 SGHDT, CDR2 YYEEEE. Losses at the gene ends were 5 bases for V and 0 bases for J; bases not matched to a gene: 2. The CDR3 length is 15 residues. CDR3 sequence reads: CASRLAGASYNEQFF. For the CDR3, the DNA is TGTGCCAGCAGGCTAGCGGGGGCCTCCTACAATGAGCAGTTCTTC.

The chain has TRBV9 and TRBJ2-5; TRBD1 aligns across 7 bases. Per germline, CDR1 SGDLS and CDR2 YYNGEE. The CDR3 runs to 16 residues. V trimming: 4 bases; J trimming: 1 base; junction bases outside the gene matches: 10. The CDR3 DNA follows: TGTGCCAGCAGCCCAGGGTTGGGACAGAGCCAAGAGACCCAGTACTTC. Its translation: CASSPGLGQSQETQYF.

The chain joins TRBV11-2 to TRBJ2-3; 8 positions agree with TRBD2. CDR1 SGHAT and CDR2 FQNNGV come from the germline V gene. V trimming: 2 bases; J trimming: 5 bases; junction bases outside the gene matches: 9. The CDR3 totals 16 residues. DNA for the CDR3: TGTGCCAGCAGCTTATCAGCGGGGGTGTCCGTAGATACGCAGTATTTT. Translating gives CASSLSAGVSVDTQYF.

This chain links TRBV13 with TRBJ2-2; possible D gene TRBD2, 5 bases. V lost 2 bases and J 4 bases, leaving 8 bases between the germline ends. The CDR3 contains 14 residues. Germline CDR1 and CDR2: PRHDT and FYEKMQ (reference sequence). CDR3 residues: CASSLLGLTGELFF. CDR3 DNA sequence: TGTGCCAGCAGCTTACTAGGACTCACCGGGGAGCTGTTTTTT. Looking up the rest from reference TRBV13 and TRBJ2-2 gives the full variable domain: AAGVIQSPRHLIKEKRETATLKCYPIPRHDTVYWYQQGPGQDPQFLISFYEKMQSDKGSIPDRFSAQQFSDYHSELNMSSLELGDSALYFCASSLLGLTGELFFGEGSRLTVL.

V usage is TRBV4-3 and J usage is TRBJ2-1; D unresolved. Germline lookup yields CDR1 LGHNA and CDR2 YSLEER. The CDR3 consists of 14 residues. Trimming removed 1 base from V and 9 bases from J, with 13 bases in between. The CDR3 loop is CASSQGTTTGEQFF. CDR3 nucleotide sequence: TGCGCCAGCAGCCAAGGAACGACGACGGGTGAGCAGTTCTTC.

The J gene is TRBJ2-7, the V gene TRBV10-1, with TRBD1 matching 8 bases. The CDR3 extends over 15 amino acids. Germline V gene sequence: CDR1 WNHNN, CDR2 SYGVQD (reference sequence). Trimming at V came to 3 bases and at J to 0 bases, leaving 4 bases not matched to a gene. CDR3 nucleotide sequence: TGCGCCAGCAGTGAAGGGGACAGGAGCTCCTACGAGCAGTACTTC. This codes for CASSEGDRSSYEQYF.

The chain has TRBV2 and TRBJ2-7; 8 bases match TRBD2. CDR1 SNHLY and CDR2 FYNNEI come from the germline V gene. The CDR3 sequence is 12 residues long. The trim removed 8 bases at V and 7 bases at J, leaving 7 bases unmatched. CDR3 loop: CASDGGAREQYF. In DNA form, the CDR3 reads TGTGCCAGCGACGGGGGGGCTAGGGAGCAGTACTTC.

This rearrangement joins TRBV4-1 to TRBJ1-1; D unresolved. Between the trimmed V and J ends, which lost 1 base and 0 bases, there was a span of 9 bases. Germline assignment: CDR1 MGHRA and CDR2 YSYEKL. The CDR3 covers 15 residues. CDR3 region: CASSQGVQLNTEAFF. CDR3 DNA sequence: TGCGCCAGCAGCCAAGGGGTACAGTTGAACACTGAAGCTTTCTTT.